This T cell receptor beta chain was retrieved from a study of blood T cell repertoires in COVID-19. About the research overall: Specimens from acute and convalescent COVID-19 originated in the United States, Italy and Spain.

Trimming pared 6 bases from V and 2 bases from J, leaving 19 bases between. The CDR3 is 16 residues long. Germline CDR1 reads KGHSH; CDR2 reads LQKENI. Repertoires were generated with immunoSEQ multiplex PCR, while TCRdb's copy carries only in-frame clones and drops some. The sample consists of around 95,000 clones, roughly 92% of them appearing once. This clone was observed once. Sequenced material: peripheral blood. This clonotype originated in a man between 50 and 59 years old with active COVID-19. The rearrangement links TRBV18 to TRBJ2-5; D perhaps matches TRBD1 (5 bases). The CDR3 DNA follows: TGTGCCAGCTCTACACCCCAGACAGTTTTGCAAGAGACCCAGTACTTC. Translating gives CASSTPQTVLQETQYF.